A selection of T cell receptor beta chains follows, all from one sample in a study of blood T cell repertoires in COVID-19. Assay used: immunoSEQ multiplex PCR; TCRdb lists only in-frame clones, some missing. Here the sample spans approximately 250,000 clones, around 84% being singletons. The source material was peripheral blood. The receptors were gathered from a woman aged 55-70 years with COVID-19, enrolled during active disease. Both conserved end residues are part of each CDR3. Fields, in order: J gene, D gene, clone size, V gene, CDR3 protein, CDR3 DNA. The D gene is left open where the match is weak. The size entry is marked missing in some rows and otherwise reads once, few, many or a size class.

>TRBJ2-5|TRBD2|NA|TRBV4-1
CASSQGQFGTSGSETQYF
TGCGCCAGCAGCCAAGGACAATTTGGGACTAGCGGGAGTGAGACCCAGTACTTC
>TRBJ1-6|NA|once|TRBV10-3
CAISEGAGLRSPLHF
TGTGCCATCAGTGAGGGGGCAGGGTTAAGGTCACCCCTCCACTTT
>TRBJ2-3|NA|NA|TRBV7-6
CASSGLVARPYF
TGTGCCAGTTCCGGGTTGGTCGCAAGGCCGTATTTT
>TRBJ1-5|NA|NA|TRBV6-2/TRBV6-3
CASSSDRSGQPQHF
TGTGCCAGCAGTTCAGACAGGAGCGGTCAGCCCCAGCATTTT
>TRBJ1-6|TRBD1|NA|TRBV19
CASSNSGQGVYNSPLHF
TGTGCCAGTAGCAACTCGGGACAGGGCGTCTATAATTCACCCCTCCACTTT
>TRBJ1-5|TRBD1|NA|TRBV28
CASRGQGHQPQHF
TGTGCCAGCAGGGGACAGGGTCATCAGCCCCAGCATTTT
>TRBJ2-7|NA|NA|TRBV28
CASSTRTYTSYEQYF
TGTGCCAGCAGTACCCGGACTTATACCTCCTACGAGCAGTACTTC
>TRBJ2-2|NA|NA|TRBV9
CASSATVTGELFF
TGTGCCAGCAGCGCGACAGTCACCGGGGAGCTGTTTTTT
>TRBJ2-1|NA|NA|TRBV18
CASSPTVDNEQFF
TGTGCCAGCTCACCGACAGTAGACAATGAGCAGTTCTTC
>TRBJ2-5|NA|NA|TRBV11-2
CASSPAGSRETQYF
TGTGCCAGCAGCCCGGCGGGTAGCCGGGAGACCCAGTACTTC
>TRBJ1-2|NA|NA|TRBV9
CASSVAAGKNYGYTF
TGTGCCAGCAGCGTAGCTGCGGGGAAGAACTATGGCTACACCTTC
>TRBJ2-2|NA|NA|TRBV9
CASSVAGGAETGELFF
TGTGCCAGCAGCGTAGCGGGGGGCGCGGAGACCGGGGAGCTGTTTTTT
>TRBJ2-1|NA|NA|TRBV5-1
CASSLDGSSYNEQFF
TGCGCCAGCAGCTTAGACGGGAGCTCCTACAATGAGCAGTTCTTC
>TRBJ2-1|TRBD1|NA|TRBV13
CASSLAAGTGFNEQFF
TGTGCCAGCAGCTTGGCCGCCGGGACAGGATTCAATGAGCAGTTCTTC
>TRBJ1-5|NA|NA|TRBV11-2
CASSRDNHQPQHF
TGTGCCAGCAGCCGGGACAACCATCAGCCCCAGCATTTT
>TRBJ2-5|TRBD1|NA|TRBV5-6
CASSLAGTGTETQYF
TGTGCCAGCAGCTTGGCCGGGACAGGGACGGAGACCCAGTACTTC
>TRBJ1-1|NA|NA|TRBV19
CASFAGGAPSKAFF
TGCGCCAGTTTCGCGGGGGGGGCTCCTTCCAAAGCTTTCTTT
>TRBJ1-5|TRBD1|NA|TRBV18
CASSPGQGNQPQHF
TGTGCCAGCTCCCCTGGACAGGGCAATCAGCCCCAGCATTTT
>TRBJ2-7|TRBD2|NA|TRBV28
CASRPLAGDHPYEQYF
TGTGCCAGCAGACCACTAGCGGGAGATCATCCCTACGAGCAGTACTTC
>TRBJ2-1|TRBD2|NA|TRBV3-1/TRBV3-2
CASSQDLAGLHEQFF
TGTGCCAGCAGCCAAGATCTAGCGGGGCTCCATGAGCAGTTCTTC
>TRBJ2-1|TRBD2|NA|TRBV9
CASSVHPAGDSNEQFF
TGTGCCAGCAGCGTACATCCAGCGGGAGATTCCAATGAGCAGTTCTTC
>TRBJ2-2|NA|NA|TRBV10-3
CAISGTNTGELFF
TGTGCCATCAGTGGCACTAACACCGGGGAGCTGTTTTTT
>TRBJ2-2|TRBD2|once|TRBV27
CASSTLAGGIGELFF
TGTGCCAGCAGTACCTTAGCGGGAGGGATCGGGGAGCTGTTTTTT
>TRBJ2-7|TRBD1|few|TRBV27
CASSLSPGGLDEQYF
TGTGCCAGCAGTTTATCTCCAGGGGGCCTAGACGAGCAGTACTTC
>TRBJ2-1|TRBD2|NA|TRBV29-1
CSVDIGGDEQFF
TGCAGCGTTGATATCGGGGGGGATGAGCAGTTCTTC
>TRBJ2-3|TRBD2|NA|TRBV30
CAWSVPQALAGDLDTQYF
TGTGCCTGGAGTGTCCCCCAGGCCCTAGCGGGAGATCTAGATACGCAGTATTTT
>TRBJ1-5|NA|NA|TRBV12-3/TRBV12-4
CASSDGGNQPQHF
TGTGCCAGTTCCGACGGGGGCAATCAGCCCCAGCATTTT
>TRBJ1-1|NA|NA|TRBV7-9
CASSLRGRGTSVGTEAFF
TGTGCCAGCAGCCTCAGAGGGAGGGGGACATCAGTAGGCACTGAAGCTTTCTTT
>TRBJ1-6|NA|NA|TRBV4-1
CASSQDRSGDVHPYNSPLHF
TGCGCCAGCAGCCAAGATCGATCAGGGGACGTCCACCCCTATAATTCACCCCTCCACTTT
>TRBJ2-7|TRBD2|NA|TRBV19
CASSISFRWGRTSGSGEQYF
TGTGCCAGTAGTATCTCTTTCAGGTGGGGTCGGACTAGCGGGTCTGGTGAGCAGTACTTC
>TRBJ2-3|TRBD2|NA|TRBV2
CASRLAGTDTQYF
TGTGCCAGCAGGTTAGCGGGAACAGATACGCAGTATTTT
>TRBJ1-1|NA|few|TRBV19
CASRRGVGTEAFF
TGTGCCAGTAGGCGGGGGGTCGGCACTGAAGCTTTCTTT
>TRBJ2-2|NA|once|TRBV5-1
CASSLDSGPGELFF
TGCGCCAGCAGCTTGGATAGCGGTCCCGGGGAGCTGTTTTTT
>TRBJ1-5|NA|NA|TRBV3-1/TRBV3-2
CASSQGGGHQPQHF
TGTGCCAGCAGCCAAGGGGGAGGGCATCAGCCCCAGCATTTT
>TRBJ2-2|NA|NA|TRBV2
CASRQANTGELFF
TGTGCCAGCAGACAAGCGAACACCGGGGAGCTGTTTTTT
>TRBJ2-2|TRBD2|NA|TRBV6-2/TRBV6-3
CASSGTSGPTGELFF
TGTGCCAGCAGCGGGACTAGCGGACCCACCGGGGAGCTGTTTTTT
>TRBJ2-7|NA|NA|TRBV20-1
CSARYCEQYF
TGCAGTGCTAGGTACTGCGAGCAGTACTTC
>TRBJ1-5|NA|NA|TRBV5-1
CASAVESNQPQHF
TGCGCCAGCGCAGTTGAAAGCAATCAGCCCCAGCATTTT
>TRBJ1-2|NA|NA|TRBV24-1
CATSVGSYGYTF
TGTGCCACCAGTGTCGGGAGCTATGGCTACACCTTC
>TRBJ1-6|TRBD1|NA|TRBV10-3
CAIRPGGNSPLHF
TGTGCCATCCGTCCAGGGGGTAATTCACCCCTCCACTTT
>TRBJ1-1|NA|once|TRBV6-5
CASSYGSGHAVAFF
TGTGCCAGCAGTTACGGATCAGGGCATGCCGTGGCTTTCTTT
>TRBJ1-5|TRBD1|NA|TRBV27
CASRGQGNHQPQHF
TGTGCCAGCAGGGGACAGGGAAACCATCAGCCCCAGCATTTT